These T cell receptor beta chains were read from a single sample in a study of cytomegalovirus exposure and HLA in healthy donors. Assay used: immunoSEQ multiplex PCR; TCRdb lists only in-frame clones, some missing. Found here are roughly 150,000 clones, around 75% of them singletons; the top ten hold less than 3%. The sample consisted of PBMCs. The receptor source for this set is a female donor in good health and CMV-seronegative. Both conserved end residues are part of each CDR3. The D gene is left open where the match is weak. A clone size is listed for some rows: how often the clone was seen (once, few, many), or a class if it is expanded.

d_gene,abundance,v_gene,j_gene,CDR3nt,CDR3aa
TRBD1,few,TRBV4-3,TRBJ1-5,TGCGCCAGCAGCCAATCTTGGACAGGGGGCCTTCAGCCCCAGCATTTT,CASSQSWTGGLQPQHF
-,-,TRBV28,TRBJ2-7,TGTGCCAGCAGCTCCCTTGGGGGGGGCTTATACGAGCAGTACTTC,CASSSLGGGLYEQYF
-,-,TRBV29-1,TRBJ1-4,TGCAGCTTCCGGGGGGCGCGGGCTAATGAAAAACTGTTTTTT,CSFRGARANEKLFF
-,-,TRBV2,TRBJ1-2,TGTGCCAGCAGGTCACGGGGTGCGACTAACTATGGCTACACCTTC,CASRSRGATNYGYTF
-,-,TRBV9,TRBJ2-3,TGTGCCAGCAGCGTAGAGGGGGGGAGCTGGGATACGCAGTATTTT,CASSVEGGSWDTQYF
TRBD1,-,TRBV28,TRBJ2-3,TGTGCCAGCAGTTTAAGGGGGCCGGATACGCAGTATTTT,CASSLRGPDTQYF
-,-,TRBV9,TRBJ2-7,TGTGCCGGCAGCGTAGATGGCCTAGCGACCTACGAGCAGTACTTC,CAGSVDGLATYEQYF
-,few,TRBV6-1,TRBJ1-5,TGTGCCAGCAGTGAAGCTGGGGGGAATCAGCCCCAGCATTTT,CASSEAGGNQPQHF
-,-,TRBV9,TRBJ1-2,TGTGCCAGCAGCGTAGTGCAGGCAGGCGGCTACACCTTC,CASSVVQAGGYTF
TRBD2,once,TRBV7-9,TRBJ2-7,TGTTCCAGCAGCTCACCCCGCGGGGGAGGACGCTACGAGCAGTACTTC,CSSSSPRGGGRYEQYF
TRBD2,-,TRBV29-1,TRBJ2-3,TGCAGCGTGGCGGGACTAGCGGACAGAAGGTCAGATACGCAGTATTTT,CSVAGLADRRSDTQYF
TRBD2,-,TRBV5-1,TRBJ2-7,TGCGCCAGCCGACGGACTAGCGAATCCTACGAGCAGTACTTC,CASRRTSESYEQYF
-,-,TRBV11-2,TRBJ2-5,TGTGCCAGCAGCCCTACCCCCGAGACCCAGTACTTC,CASSPTPETQYF
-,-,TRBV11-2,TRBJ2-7,TGTGCCAGCAGCTGGGGACGAGCTGCCGGGACTCCCCGGTACGAGCAGTACTTC,CASSWGRAAGTPRYEQYF
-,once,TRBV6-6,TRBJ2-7,TGTGCCAGCAGTTACACAGGAGAGCAGTGCTTC,CASSYTGEQCF
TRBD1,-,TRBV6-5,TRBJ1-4,TGTGCCAGCAGTGCCAGAGGGGGCTTCGAAAAACTGTTTTTT,CASSARGGFEKLFF
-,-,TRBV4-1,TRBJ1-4,TGCGCCAGCAGCCAAGACGAGGGCTCCAATGAAAAACTGTTTTTT,CASSQDEGSNEKLFF
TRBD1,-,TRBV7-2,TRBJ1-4,TGTGCCAGCAGCCCTACAGGGGCGGGAGAAAAACTGTTTTTT,CASSPTGAGEKLFF
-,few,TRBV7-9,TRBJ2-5,TGTGCCAGCAGCTTAGATTCCTCGAGGGAGCAGTACTTC,CASSLDSSREQYF
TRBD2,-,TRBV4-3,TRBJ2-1,TGCGCCAGCAGCCATCGCCCCGGGACTAGCGGGAGTTTGAATGAGCAGTTCTTC,CASSHRPGTSGSLNEQFF
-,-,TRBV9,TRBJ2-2,TGTGCCAGCAGAGGGGTAACCGGGGAGCTGTTTTTT,CASRGVTGELFF
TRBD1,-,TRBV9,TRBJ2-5,TGTGCCAGCAGCGTATGGACAGGGGGTGGAGAGACCCAGTACTTC,CASSVWTGGGETQYF
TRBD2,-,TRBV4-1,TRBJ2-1,TGCGCCAGCAGCCCGGGGACTAGCGGGGGCTCCTACAATGAGCAGTTCTTC,CASSPGTSGGSYNEQFF
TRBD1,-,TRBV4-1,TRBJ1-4,TGCGCCAGCAGCCACCCGGGACAGGGGGCGGGAAAACTGTTTTTT,CASSHPGQGAGKLFF
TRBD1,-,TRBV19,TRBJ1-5,TGTGCCAGTAGTTCCGGGACAGGGGGACCTCGTAATCAGCCCCAGCATTTT,CASSSGTGGPRNQPQHF
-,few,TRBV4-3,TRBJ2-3,TGCGCCAGCAGCCAAGGGGGGGGCGGGGTCACAGATACGCAGTATTTT,CASSQGGGGVTDTQYF
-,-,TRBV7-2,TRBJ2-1,TGTGCCAGCAGCTTAAAGCGGCAGAGCTCCTACAATGAGCAGTTCTTC,CASSLKRQSSYNEQFF
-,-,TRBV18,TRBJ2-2,TGTGCCAGCTCCCCTGGGCGGGGGAACACCGGGGAGCTGTTTTTT,CASSPGRGNTGELFF